The 29 T cell receptor beta chains below were found in one sample sequenced in a study of shared clonotypes between healthy human individuals. Method: immunoSEQ multiplex PCR; TCRdb's copy keeps in-frame clones and lacks some. The sample holds 400,000 to 500,000 clones, around 79% seen once. Input material: PBMCs. These receptors were collected from a woman aged 40 to 55 in good health. Some clones in this sample may be carry-over from other donors' samples.

This clone was detected only a few times. The chain carries TRBV11-1 and TRBJ2-5, with 9 positions matching TRBD1. Germline CDR1 and CDR2: SGHAT and FQDESV (reference sequence). The CDR3 spans 18 residues. Trimming cost V 5 bases and J 1 base; bases outside gene matches: 14. CDR3 DNA: TGTGCCAGCAGCCCATCGGGACAGGGTTCCTTTTCCCAAGAGACCCAGTACTTC. It yields the protein CASSPSGQGSFSQETQYF. Full variable domain (rest looked up from reference TRBV11-1 and TRBJ2-5): EAEVAQSPRYKITEKSQAVAFWCDPISGHATLYWYRQILGQGPELLVQFQDESVVDDSQLPKDRFSAERLKGVDSTLKIQPAELGDSAMYLCASSPSGQGSFSQETQYFGPGTRLLVL.

The chain carries TRBV6-1 and TRBJ2-7; D gene uncertain. Trimming shortened V by 5 bases and J by 0 bases, and 8 bases separated the two germline ends. This CDR3 region has 13 residues. The germline gives CDR1 MNHNS, CDR2 SASEGT. This chain's CDR3 is CASSSLDSYEQYF. The CDR3 DNA is TGTGCCAGCAGTAGCCTGGACTCCTACGAGCAGTACTTC.

V and J are TRBV19 and TRBJ2-7; 8 bases match TRBD2. The CDR3 runs 15 residues. V was pared by 6 bases and J by 2 bases, with 9 bases of the junction left unmatched. CDR1 is LNHDA and CDR2 is SQIVND in the germline V gene (reference sequence). CDR3 residues: CASRQQREPPYEQYF. CDR3 DNA: TGTGCCAGTAGGCAACAGCGGGAGCCCCCCTACGAGCAGTACTTC.

V is TRBV7-2 and J is TRBJ2-1; 14 nucleotides match TRBD2. Per the germline V gene, CDR1 is SGHTA and CDR2 is FQGNSA. The trim removed 5 bases at V and 8 bases at J, leaving 2 bases unmatched. The length of the CDR3 is 14 residues. CDR3 sequence: CASSGTSGSYEQFF. The CDR3 DNA follows: TGTGCCAGCAGCGGGACTAGCGGGAGTTATGAGCAGTTCTTC.

This chain links TRBV5-1 with TRBJ2-1; tentative D call: TRBD2 (6 bases). The CDR3 consists of 16 residues. The ends were cut back, 0 bases at V and 8 bases at J, with 18 bases in the middle. CDR1 and CDR2 (germline): SGHRS, YFSETQ. CDR3 protein: CASSLVLGGVPDEQFF. CDR3 DNA sequence: TGCGCCAGCAGCTTGGTCCTCGGGGGAGTTCCGGATGAGCAGTTCTTC.

The chain recombines TRBV6-7 with TRBJ2-2, with D possibly matching TRBD2 (7 bases). TRBV6-7 is known as an ORF, though its function is uncertain. V dropped 2 bases and J dropped 4 bases, with 17 bases sitting between them. The CDR3 is 17 amino acids. The CDR3 DNA reads TGTGCCAGCAGTTACAAGCTGGCAGGGGAGGGCACCGGGGAGCTGTTTTTT. Protein product: CASSYKLAGEGTGELFF.

The CDR3 DNA reads TGTGCCAGCAGTGAAGGGACTAGCGCAAACAATGAGCAGTTCTTC. Translating gives CASSEGTSANNEQFF. The chain combines TRBV2 with TRBJ2-1; 9 nucleotides match TRBD2. With V trimmed by 1 base and J by 5 bases, 3 bases remained unmatched. The CDR3 totals 15 residues. Germline CDR1 is SNHLY and CDR2 is FYNNEI.

The V gene is TRBV11-3, the J gene TRBJ2-3; D gene ambiguous. CDR3 length: 13 amino acids. V lost 4 bases to trimming and J lost 2 bases, with 7 bases between them. Looked up from germline, CDR1 is SGHNT and CDR2 is YENEEA. The CDR3 reads CASSSTNTDTQYF. As DNA, the CDR3 is TGTGCCAGCAGCTCAACTAACACAGATACGCAGTATTTT.

This sequence joins TRBV30 and TRBJ2-5, with TRBD1 matching over 12 bases. The CDR3 sequence is 14 residues long. Germline trimming cut 3 bases from V and 7 bases from J; bases unmatched to any gene: 6. Germline V gene data show CDR1 as GTSNPN and CDR2 as SVGIG (reference sequence). For the CDR3, the DNA is TGTGCCTGGAGAGGGACAGGGGGCCCGGGGACCCAGTACTTC. Its translation is CAWRGTGGPGTQYF.

This clone has only a few counts. Its ends do not fully match the called genes, so a read error is possible. The chain joins TRBV7-7 to TRBJ2-1, with 12 bases lining up with TRBD1. Germline CDR1 and CDR2: SSHAT and FNYEAQ (reference sequence). The length of the CDR3 is 15 residues. The CDR3 coding sequence is TGTGCTAGCAGCAAGGGACAGGGGGCCCTTGATGAGCAGTTCTTC. It yields the protein CASSKGQGALDEQFF.

The gene calls are TRBV7-2 and TRBJ2-7; a possible D gene is TRBD2 (6 bases). The V gene's germline CDR1 is SGHTA and CDR2 FQGNSA. The V and J ends lost 3 bases and 1 base respectively, with 13 bases between them. The CDR3 sequence is 15 residues long. The DNA of the CDR3 is TGTGCCAGCAGCTTTATGGCGGGAAGGTCCTACGAGCAGTACTTC. It codes for CASSFMAGRSYEQYF.

This clone was counted only a few times. The chain couples TRBV4-1 to TRBJ1-4; D uncertain. Looked up from germline, CDR1 is MGHRA and CDR2 is YSYEKL. V shed 4 bases and J shed 8 bases, with 8 bases lying between them. This CDR3 region has 12 residues. Here the CDR3 DNA reads TGCGCCAGCAGCCCCGAGGACGAAAAACTGTTTTTT. Translating it yields CASSPEDEKLFF.

This clone has a handful of counts. The V call is TRBV27, the J call TRBJ1-4; D remains unclear. The CDR3 extends over 13 amino acids. Trimming removed 8 bases at V and 8 bases at J, with 15 bases between. Germline CDR1 and CDR2: MNHEY and SMNVEV (reference sequence). The CDR3 region is CASRNFPGEKLFF. As DNA, the CDR3 is TGTGCCAGCCGTAATTTCCCGGGGGAAAAACTGTTTTTT.

J is TRBJ2-7 and V is TRBV6-6; D is uncertain. Germline-derived CDR1 and CDR2 are MNHNY and SVGAGI (reference sequence). The ends were cut back, 0 bases at V and 0 bases at J, with 6 bases in the middle. The CDR3 spans 14 residues. The CDR3: CASSYSRLSYEQYF. The DNA of the CDR3 is TGTGCCAGCAGTTACTCGAGGCTCTCCTACGAGCAGTACTTC.

V usage is TRBV5-8 and J usage is TRBJ2-5; D uncertain. Trimming removed 1 base at V and 0 bases at J, with 7 bases between. The CDR3 is 14 amino acids. Germline V CDR1 and CDR2: SGHTS, YDEGEE. For the CDR3, the DNA is TGTGCCAGCAGCTTGAGACGAGACCAAGAGACCCAGTACTTC. It codes for CASSLRRDQETQYF.

V usage is TRBV5-1 and J usage is TRBJ2-3; 7 bases match TRBD2. The CDR3 consists of 16 residues. CDR1 is SGHRS and CDR2 is YFSETQ in the germline V gene. The V gene end was trimmed by 4 bases and the J gene end by 4 bases; junction bases not matched to a gene: 12. The CDR3 region is CASSTRGGEVADTQYF. The CDR3 bases are TGCGCCAGCAGCACCCGGGGAGGGGAAGTGGCAGATACGCAGTATTTT.

The chain employs TRBV19 and TRBJ2-2; perhaps TRBD1 as D (6 bases). The V gene lost 5 bases and the J gene lost 4 bases, with 14 bases spanning the gap. The CDR3 runs to 15 residues. The germline CDR1 and CDR2 sequences are LNHDA and SQIVND (reference sequence). This chain's CDR3 is CASSLGTLLTGELFF. The CDR3 DNA reads TGTGCCAGTAGTCTCGGGACACTACTCACCGGGGAGCTGTTTTTT.

This clone turned up a few times. The V gene is TRBV19, the J gene TRBJ1-2, with 9 nucleotides matching TRBD1. J was trimmed by 4 bases and V by 5 bases; bases with no gene match: 8. Germline V gene sequence: CDR1 LNHDA, CDR2 SQIVND (reference sequence). The CDR3 sequence is 15 residues long. The CDR3 DNA follows: TGTGCCAGTAGTGATCACAGGGGGCGTTTCTATGGCTACACCTTC. This translates into CASSDHRGRFYGYTF. Drawing the rest from reference TRBV19 and TRBJ1-2, the complete variable domain is DGGITQSPKYLFRKEGQNVTLSCEQNLNHDAMYWYRQDPGQGLRLIYYSQIVNDFQKGDIAEGYSVSREKKESFPLTVTSAQKNPTAFYLCASSDHRGRFYGYTFGSGTRLTVV.

The chain employs TRBV28 and TRBJ2-3; 9 nucleotides align to TRBD2. In germline, CDR1 is MDHEN, CDR2 SYDVKM. This CDR3 comprises 18 residues. V was pared by 3 bases and J by 1 base, with 11 bases of the junction left unmatched. The CDR3 nucleotides read TGTGCCAGCAGTTTCCCTCTCGCTGAGCGGGAGGGCACAGATACGCAGTATTTT. The encoded protein is CASSFPLAEREGTDTQYF.

The chain combines TRBV19 with TRBJ2-1; tentatively, D is TRBD2 (6 bases). The CDR3 loop spans 14 amino acids. The germline V gene encodes CDR1 LNHDA and CDR2 SQIVND (reference sequence). Trimming shortened V by 10 bases and J by 3 bases, and 16 bases separated the two germline ends. The CDR3 sequence: CATNSGRGYNEQFF. CDR3 in DNA: TGTGCCACCAATAGCGGAAGAGGCTACAATGAGCAGTTCTTC.

The chain joins TRBV7-9 to TRBJ2-3; the D call may be TRBD1 or TRBD2 (6 bases each). V was clipped by 2 bases and J by 2 bases, with 14 bases between them. The CDR3 sequence is 16 residues long. CDR1 is SEHNR, CDR2 FQNEAQ, per germline (reference sequence). CDR3 amino acids: CASSLLGGGYTDTQYF. The CDR3 DNA sequence: TGTGCCAGCAGCTTATTGGGGGGCGGGTACACAGATACGCAGTATTTT. Looking up the rest from reference TRBV7-9 and TRBJ2-3 gives the full variable domain: DTGVSQNPRHKITKRGQNVTFRCDPISEHNRLYWYRQTLGQGPEFLTYFQNEAQLEKSRLLSDRFSAERPKGSFSTLEIQRTEQGDSAMYLCASSLLGGGYTDTQYFGPGTRLTVL.

The chain is built from TRBV5-1 and TRBJ2-7; 7 bases fit TRBD2. CDR1 is SGHRS, CDR2 YFSETQ, per germline. The CDR3 has 14 residues. V dropped 1 base and J dropped 2; count of bases not matched to a gene: 3. The CDR3 loop reads CASSLFSGTYEQYF. Written as DNA, the CDR3 is TGCGCCAGCAGCTTGTTCAGCGGGACCTACGAGCAGTACTTC.

This clone came up a few times. The chain employs TRBV9 and TRBJ1-5, with a weak D call TRBD1 (5 bases). There are 16 residues in the CDR3. Trimming took 2 bases from V and 1 from J, leaving 13 bases between them. The germline CDR1 and CDR2 sequences are SGDLS and YYNGEE. CDR3 nucleotides: TGTGCCAGCAGCGTTCAGGGAGACGGAAGCAATCAGCCCCAGCATTTT. It is translated as CASSVQGDGSNQPQHF.

The chain carries TRBV19 and TRBJ2-1; no reliable D call. The CDR3 contains 15 residues. Germline-derived CDR1 and CDR2 are LNHDA and SQIVND (reference sequence). V was cut by 2 bases and J by 1 base, with 9 bases left in between. The CDR3 DNA is TGTGCCAGTAGTATATCCGGGCTTTCCTACAATGAGCAGTTCTTC. Residues: CASSISGLSYNEQFF. Variable domain in full (rest from reference TRBV19 and TRBJ2-1): DGGITQSPKYLFRKEGQNVTLSCEQNLNHDAMYWYRQDPGQGLRLIYYSQIVNDFQKGDIAEGYSVSREKKESFPLTVTSAQKNPTAFYLCASSISGLSYNEQFFGPGTRLTVL.

The chain uses TRBV20-1 and TRBJ1-1, with 8 bases fitting TRBD1. The CDR3 contains 10 residues. V trimming: 5 bases; J trimming: 8 bases; junction bases outside the gene matches: 1. Germline V gene sequence: CDR1 DFQATT, CDR2 SNEGSKA (reference sequence). The CDR3 DNA sequence: TGCAGTGCTGGGGACAGGGAAGCTTTCTTT. It yields the protein CSAGDREAFF.

This clone was seen more than once but under ten times. V usage is TRBV9 and J usage is TRBJ2-1, with 7 bases that match TRBD2. The V and J ends lost 0 bases and 12 bases, in that order; junction bases with no gene match: 15. Germline V gene lookup returns CDR1 SGDLS and CDR2 YYNGEE. The CDR3 length is 16 residues. The CDR3 loop is CASSVGETSPTRRQFF. CDR3 nucleotide sequence: TGTGCCAGCAGCGTAGGTGAGACTAGCCCCACGCGGCGGCAGTTCTTC.

V and J are TRBV6-5 and TRBJ1-6; D is undetermined. The germline CDR1 and CDR2 sequences are MNHEY and SVGAGI. Trimming cost V 2 bases and J 9 bases, with 11 bases left between them. This CDR3 region has 14 residues. CDR3 nucleotide sequence: TGTGCCAGCAGTTACGAGGCAGGCGGTTCACCCCTCCACTTT. Translated: CASSYEAGGSPLHF.

The chain employs TRBV19 and TRBJ2-2; 8 nucleotides match TRBD2. Germline CDR1 is LNHDA and CDR2 is SQIVND (reference sequence). This CDR3 is built from 16 residues. V shed 7 bases and J 0 bases; nucleotides not matched to a gene: 7. CDR3 coding DNA: TGTGCCAGTACCCGAACTAGCGGTTCGAACACCGGGGAGCTGTTTTTT. Its protein product is CASTRTSGSNTGELFF.

This clone was observed a few times. V and J are TRBV15 and TRBJ2-5, with D possibly being TRBD2 (6 bases). Germline CDR1 reads LNHNV; CDR2 reads YYDKDF (reference sequence). This CDR3 is built from 18 residues. Trimming cost V 0 bases and J 2 bases, with 19 bases left between them. CDR3 loop: CATSRDLGGTHLQETQYF. The CDR3 DNA reads TGTGCCACCAGCAGAGATTTAGGTGGGACTCACCTACAAGAGACCCAGTACTTC.